This is a list of T cell receptor beta chains from one sample in a study of early T cells in non-severe SARS-CoV-2 infection. Via MiXCR, TCRdb re-called the 5' RACE reads, giving one row per CDR3 protein. In the table there are tens of thousands of distinct CDR3 sequences, around 16% of which are singletons. The sample was whole blood. Source of these receptors: an adult who was a healthcare worker with PCR-confirmed SARS-CoV-2 infection or an uninfected control (not recorded which). Each CDR3 is given with its conserved first and last residue.

TRBV4-3	TRBJ2-7	CASSRAGVGEQYF
TRBV7-8	TRBJ2-7	CASSSPGTGTYEQYF
TRBV11-3	TRBJ2-2	CASSLDVGGELFF
TRBV9	TRBJ2-7	CASSAPGTYEQYF
TRBV28	TRBJ2-2	CASSRGQLGELFF
TRBV9	TRBJ2-1	CASSVTSGMSYNEQFF
TRBV6-6	TRBJ2-7	CASIGQGMNEQYF
TRBV19	TRBJ2-7	CASSWTGPYEQYF
TRBV3-1	TRBJ2-7	CASSSGTQSYEQYF
TRBV18	TRBJ2-7	CASSWDRAYEQYF
TRBV28	TRBJ2-5	CATRREFQETQYF
TRBV5-1	TRBJ1-6	CASSPGTTKRSPLHF
TRBV27	TRBJ2-7	CASRLDRVPDEQYF
TRBV2	TRBJ1-1	CARGQMNTEAFF
TRBV29-1	TRBJ2-5	CSVDGQEKVQETQYF
TRBV12-3/TRBV12-4	TRBJ1-5	CASSLARSNQPQHF
TRBV11-2	TRBJ1-1	CASSRLTGYTEAFF
TRBV19	TRBJ1-2	CASSIIWAGEDYGYTF
TRBV18	TRBJ2-7	CASSPPPGKYEQYF
TRBV6-2/TRBV6-3	TRBJ1-2	CASREEYGYTF
TRBV12-3/TRBV12-4	TRBJ2-2	CASRQTTGGNGELFF
TRBV20-1	TRBJ1-1	CSARDDAEAFF
TRBV28	TRBJ1-2	CATAYGYTF